The present TCR beta chain was sequenced within a study of blood T cell repertoires in COVID-19. Study-level background: The origin of the acute and convalescent COVID-19 samples was the United States, Italy and Spain.

Assay: immunoSEQ multiplex PCR; the TCRdb copy retains only in-frame clones and omits some. The sample lists roughly 230,000 clones, roughly 85% occurring once. CDR1 and CDR2 from the germline V gene are WSHSY and SAAADI. After removal of 0 bases from V and 7 bases from J, the junction contained 14 bases not matched to a gene. This CDR3 has 19 amino acids. This clonotype originated in a woman between 50 and 59 years old who had been exposed to COVID-19. The V and J genes are TRBV10-2 and TRBJ1-6, with 8 bases fitting TRBD1. The sample comprised PBMCs or T cells enriched from blood (not recorded which). The CDR3 nucleotides are TGCGCCAGCAGTGAGTCTAGTCCCGGGACAGGAAAAGGCAATTCACCCCTCCACTTT. Encoded protein: CASSESSPGTGKGNSPLHF.